This T cell receptor beta chain was retrieved from a study of T-cell reconstitution after alpha-beta-depleted transplantation in children (dated by TCRdb to the mid-2010s). For the study in its entirety: The study quantitatively tracked T-cell immune reconstitution after TCRalphabeta/CD19-depleted allogeneic hematopoietic cell transplantation in children using TCR repertoire profiling. What the research found in general, with its limitations: In some patients, high TCRbeta diversity at day 60 was attributed to recipient T cells and intrathymic progenitors that had survived conditioning. The frequencies of hyperexpanded clones fell over the following months, and after one year, T-cell counts and TCRbeta diversity were mostly attributed to newly produced T cells. About two months after transplant, the apparently early recovery of alphabetaT-cell counts reportedly depended on just several hundred clones that had expanded rapidly and came from non-depleted graft cells.

CDR1 and CDR2 (SGHTA, FQGNSA) derive from the germline V gene. From its cysteine to its phenylalanine, the CDR3 spans 13 amino acids. This entry keeps only the CDR3 DNA: 39 bases, framed from base 1. V and J are trimmed by 8 bases and 4 bases, and the gene matches miss 6 bases of the junction. To prepare the library, PCR was applied. Reads for this sample came from an Illumina HiSeq 2500. To normalize quantification of the TCRbeta repertoire, the TCR libraries were built with molecular barcoding that relied on unique molecular identifiers. Clones were called with MiXCR by TCRdb after fastp trimmed the public reads at Q25, and only in-frame beta chains were retained. When rows share a CDR3 protein, they turn into one entry using the most common DNA and genes. The sample has around 500,000 distinct CDR3 sequences on record, under 30% of them singletons. The ten biggest clones cover approximately 14% of the sample.

Concerning this clonotype itself: Its antigen specificity is not known. Per-base quality was not reported, and no clone a single base away is much larger than it.

The treatment or condition label here, explained by the study, means: allogeneic hematopoietic cell transplantation with graft depleted of TCRalphabeta T cells and CD19 B cells. The children who served as transplant recipients had been given grafts of TCRalphabeta/CD19-depleted allogeneic hematopoietic cells. Specimen: PBMCs, mostly from graft donor cells, collected 360 days after TCRalphabeta/CD19-depleted stem cell transplant. This TCR was recovered from a boy under three years old who had a stem cell transplant for acute myeloid leukemia, so the T cells may come from the graft donor. The sequence is built from TRBV7-2 and TRBJ2-5; 8 bases in the middle match TRBD2. The CDR3 reads CASGLAGGETQYF. The nucleotide sequence is TGTGCCAGCGGACTAGCAGGCGGAGAGACCCAGTACTTC.